The TCR beta chain under discussion was sequenced for a study of control samples from healthy donors and cancer patients. In its sample, this clone was seen once. The table came from immunoSEQ multiplex PCR; TCRdb's copy has only in-frame clones and leaves some out. Of 98,000 or so clones in the sample, 70% to 80% were seen once. Per the germline V gene, CDR1 is MNHNY and CDR2 is SVGAGI (reference sequence). J lost 0 bases, V lost 6 bases, and 5 bases had no gene match. The CDR3 spans 14 residues. J is TRBJ2-7 and V is TRBV6-6; 7 bases agree with TRBD1. This clonotype was sampled from a woman in her twenties or thirties in good health. The sequenced material came from blood. The CDR3 here is CASRLTGSSYEQYF. CDR3 coding DNA: TGTGCCAGCAGGCTGACAGGGAGCTCCTACGAGCAGTACTTC.